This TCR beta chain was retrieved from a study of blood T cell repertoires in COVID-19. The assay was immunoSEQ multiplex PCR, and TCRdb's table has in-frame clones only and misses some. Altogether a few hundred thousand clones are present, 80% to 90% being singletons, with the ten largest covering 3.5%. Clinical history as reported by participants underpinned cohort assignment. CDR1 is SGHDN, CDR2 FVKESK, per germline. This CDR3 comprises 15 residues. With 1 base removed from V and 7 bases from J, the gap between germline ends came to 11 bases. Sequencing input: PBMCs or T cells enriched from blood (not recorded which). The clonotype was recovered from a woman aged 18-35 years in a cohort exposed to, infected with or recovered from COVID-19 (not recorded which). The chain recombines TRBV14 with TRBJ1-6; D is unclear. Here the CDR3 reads CASSQVGDGNSPLHF. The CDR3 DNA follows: TGTGCCAGCAGCCAAGTAGGAGACGGAAATTCACCCCTCCACTTT.